This T cell receptor (beta chain) was identified in a study of blood T cell repertoires in COVID-19. Study context: Samples of COVID-19 (acute and convalescent) were obtained from the United States, Italy and Spain. Nucleic acid was either cDNA or gDNA, and it came from T cells, B-cell-depleted T cells, or PBMCs.

The V gene lost 5 bases and the J gene lost 3 bases, with 10 bases spanning the gap. This CDR3 is built from 13 residues. From germline, CDR1 is SNHLY and CDR2 FYNNEI. The count of this clone is one. Original processing notes: Reference gene primer amplification yielded estimated nucleated cell counts. Sequenced by immunoSEQ multiplex PCR; TCRdb stores in-frame clones only, minus some. V and J calls and clone size come straight from that table; D and trimming were deduced from the DNA. The sample records about 140,000 clones, 65% to 85% being singletons. This rearrangement joins TRBV2 to TRBJ1-1; D gene ambiguous. Sequenced material: peripheral blood. The source is a woman aged 60-75 years with acute or convalescent COVID-19. CDR3 coding DNA: TGTGCCAGCAGTCTCCGGGAGGACACTGAAGCTTTCTTT. Protein sequence: CASSLREDTEAFF.